The clone carrying this T cell receptor beta chain was seen repeatedly, ten times or more. Antigen: not known. Its ends do not fully match the called genes, so a read error is possible. CDR1 and CDR2 (germline): MDHEN, SYDVKM. The CDR3 consists of 14 residues. These data belong to a study of Graves' ophthalmopathy and Graves' hyperthyroidism. Study results and limitations: With 70.59% sensitivity and about 74% specificity, the model predicted ophthalmopathy progression.

RNA transcripts were the template, and TCR beta CDR3 regions were amplified from them. After a first-round RT-PCR with HTBI primers, a second-round multiplex PCR was run. TCRdb ran MiXCR on the multiplex PCR reads and lists one entry per CDR3 protein. The data hold hundreds of thousands of distinct CDR3 sequences, with around a fifth observed a single time. Sampling approximately 10 ml of fresh peripheral blood provided the PBMCs. V usage is TRBV28 and J usage is TRBJ1-1; D unresolved. This receptor was identified in a woman younger than 35 with stable Graves' hyperthyroidism. Sequenced: peripheral blood. Written as DNA, the CDR3 is TGTGCCAGCAGTTTTGCCGGGGATAGCACTGAAGCTTCCTTT. Translated, it gives CASSFAGDSTEASF.